This TCR beta chain stems from a study of blood T cell repertoires in COVID-19. Participants were aged about 18 to 100 years, lived in 24 US areas, and enrolled virtually. Trimming shortened V by 1 base and J by 1 base, and 13 bases separated the two germline ends. This CDR3 region has 16 residues. Per the germline V gene, CDR1 is SGHTA and CDR2 is FQGNSA. Only in-frame clones appear in the TCRdb table, and some are missing; sequencing was by immunoSEQ multiplex PCR. The sample includes fewer than 200,000 clones, 82% of them seen just once. V usage is TRBV7-2 and J usage is TRBJ2-5; maybe TRBD2 (6 bases). The receptor was isolated from a woman aged 55-75 years with acute COVID-19. Specimen: PBMCs or T cells enriched from blood (not recorded which). For the CDR3, the DNA is TGTGCCAGCAGCTTAGTCAGCCGGGGGTCCCAAGAGACCCAGTACTTC. Protein: CASSLVSRGSQETQYF.